Listed below are T cell receptor beta chains from one sample, sequenced in a study of blood T cell repertoires in COVID-19. Assay used: immunoSEQ multiplex PCR; TCRdb lists only in-frame clones, some missing. Of about 96,000 clones listed, about 90% are singletons. Sequencing input: peripheral blood. The receptors derive from a human donor with COVID-19, enrolled during active disease. The donor label of this sample is uncertain. Each CDR3 is given with its conserved first and last residue. Each record gives: clone size, V gene, D gene, J gene, CDR3 protein, CDR3 DNA. The D gene is left open where the match is weak. The size of a clone is reported for some rows only, either as once, few or many, or as a class for expanded clones.

>.|TRBV5-1|.|TRBJ2-7
CASSLSGDPYEQYF
TGCGCCAGCAGCTTGTCAGGGGATCCCTACGAGCAGTACTTC
>.|TRBV5-1|.|TRBJ2-3
CASSFQREDTQYF
TGCGCCAGCAGCTTTCAACGGGAAGATACGCAGTATTTT
>few|TRBV2|.|TRBJ2-2
CASCDSNTGELFF
TGTGCCAGCTGCGACAGTAACACCGGGGAGCTGTTTTTT
>.|TRBV5-1|.|TRBJ1-1
CATRDTENTEAFF
TGCGCCACCCGGGACACGGAGAACACTGAAGCTTTCTTT
>.|TRBV28|.|TRBJ2-7
CASRRTEHEQYF
TGTGCCAGCAGGCGGACTGAGCACGAGCAGTACTTC
>.|TRBV25-1|.|TRBJ2-2
CASRDPGSSTGELFF
TGTGCCAGCAGAGACCCAGGCAGCTCCACCGGGGAGCTGTTTTTT
>.|TRBV15|.|TRBJ2-1
CATSRGRAEQFF
TGTGCCACCAGCAGAGGCAGGGCCGAGCAGTTCTTC
>.|TRBV3-1/TRBV3-2|TRBD1|TRBJ1-1
CASSQASSTGDTEAFF
TGTGCCAGCAGCCAAGCTTCCTCGACAGGGGATACTGAAGCTTTCTTT
>.|TRBV25-1|TRBD2|TRBJ2-1
CASKGLAGGHSEQFF
TGTGCCAGCAAGGGACTAGCGGGAGGGCACAGTGAGCAGTTCTTC
>.|TRBV4-2|.|TRBJ2-1
CASSHRGLNNEQFF
TGTGCCAGCAGCCACCGAGGACTAAACAATGAGCAGTTCTTC
>.|TRBV5-1|TRBD1|TRBJ1-2
CASSPGQGLSGYTF
TGCGCCAGCAGCCCGGGACAGGGGTTGTCTGGCTACACCTTC
>.|TRBV12-5|.|TRBJ2-1
CASGSRRNEQFF
TGTGCTAGTGGTTCGAGGCGCAATGAGCAGTTCTTC
>.|TRBV3-1/TRBV3-2|TRBD1|TRBJ1-5
CASSQGVRGRGGQPQHF
TGTGCCAGCAGCCAAGGCGTCAGGGGGCGAGGAGGTCAGCCCCAGCATTTT
>.|TRBV7-7|.|TRBJ2-2
CASSLGEYTGELFF
TGTGCTAGCAGCTTAGGCGAGTACACCGGGGAGCTGTTTTTT
>.|TRBV10-1|.|TRBJ2-7
CASSADRAYEQYF
TGCGCCAGCAGTGCTGACAGAGCCTACGAGCAGTACTTC
>.|TRBV10-3|TRBD1|TRBJ1-6
CAVRQGLEDNSPLHF
TGTGCCGTCAGACAGGGCTTAGAGGATAATTCACCCCTCCACTTT
>.|TRBV3-1/TRBV3-2|.|TRBJ1-6
CASSQDLTGVGSPLHF
TGTGCCAGCAGCCAAGATCTGACGGGGGTAGGGTCACCCCTCCACTTT
>.|TRBV9|.|TRBJ2-1
CASSPQAGTLANEQFF
TGTGCCAGCAGCCCACAAGCCGGGACTCTCGCAAATGAGCAGTTCTTC
>.|TRBV11-3|.|TRBJ2-3
CASSLGGPDTQYF
TGTGCCAGCAGCTTAGGGGGGCCAGATACGCAGTATTTT
>.|TRBV2|TRBD1|TRBJ2-7
CASTAGTGAYEQYF
TGTGCCAGCACTGCCGGGACAGGGGCCTACGAGCAGTACTTC
>.|TRBV6-5|TRBD2|TRBJ2-7
CASSYSSLAVTYEQYF
TGTGCCAGCAGTTACTCGAGTCTAGCGGTGACCTACGAGCAGTACTTC
>.|TRBV27|.|TRBJ1-6
CASSLSWPSNSPLHF
TGTGCCAGCAGTTTATCTTGGCCCTCTAATTCACCCCTCCACTTT
>.|TRBV19|.|TRBJ2-5
CASSSPGTLKETQYF
TGTGCCAGTAGTAGTCCGGGTACACTTAAAGAGACCCAGTACTTC
>few|TRBV9|.|TRBJ1-1
CASSGTQWSTEAFF
TGTGCCAGCAGCGGGACACAGTGGAGCACTGAAGCTTTCTTT
>.|TRBV9|TRBD2|TRBJ2-2
CASSTGTSGHTGELFF
TGTGCCAGCAGCACCGGGACTAGCGGGCACACCGGGGAGCTGTTTTTT
>.|TRBV11-3|.|TRBJ1-1
CASSLESGGGTEAFF
TGTGCCAGCAGCTTAGAATCGGGCGGGGGCACTGAAGCTTTCTTT
>.|TRBV29-1|.|TRBJ2-1
CSAEIVNEQFF
TGCAGCGCCGAGATTGTCAATGAGCAGTTCTTC